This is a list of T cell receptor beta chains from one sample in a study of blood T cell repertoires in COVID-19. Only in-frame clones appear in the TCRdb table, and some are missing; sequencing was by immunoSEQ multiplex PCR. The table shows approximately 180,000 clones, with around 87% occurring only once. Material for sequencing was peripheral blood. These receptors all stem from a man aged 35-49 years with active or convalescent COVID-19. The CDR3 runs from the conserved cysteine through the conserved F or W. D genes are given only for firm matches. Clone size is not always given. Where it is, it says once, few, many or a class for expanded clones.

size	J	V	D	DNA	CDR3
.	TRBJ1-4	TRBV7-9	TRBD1	TGTGCCAGCAGCTCGACTGAGGGGGCATGGGAAAAACTGTTTTTT	CASSSTEGAWEKLFF
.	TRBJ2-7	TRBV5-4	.	TGTGCCAGCAGCTTGTCAGCGCACAGGGTCGAGCAGTACTTC	CASSLSAHRVEQYF
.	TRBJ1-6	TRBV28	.	TGTGCCAGCAGTTCCCCCCTCAGGACTCATGGCTCCTATAATTCACCCCTCCACTTT	CASSSPLRTHGSYNSPLHF
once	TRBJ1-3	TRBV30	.	TGTGCCTGGAGTCCCTACGGGGGGTCTGGAAACACCATATATTTT	CAWSPYGGSGNTIYF
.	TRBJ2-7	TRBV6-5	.	TGTGCCAGCAGTTTTCAGGGTTCCTACGAGCAGTACTTC	CASSFQGSYEQYF
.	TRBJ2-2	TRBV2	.	TGTGCCAGCAGTGACCAGCGTGTAACCGGGGAGCTGTTTTTT	CASSDQRVTGELFF
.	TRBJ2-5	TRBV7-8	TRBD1	TGTGCCAGCAGACCCGGGACAGGGGGTAAAGAGACCCAGTACTTC	CASRPGTGGKETQYF
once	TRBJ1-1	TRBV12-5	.	TGTGCTACCGAGCGGGACACTATCCCTGAAGCTTTCTTT	CATERDTIPEAFF
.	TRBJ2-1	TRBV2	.	TGTGCCAGCAAGCGCGGGCAGGTCGGGAATGAGCAGTTCTTC	CASKRGQVGNEQFF
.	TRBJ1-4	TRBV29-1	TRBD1	TGCAGCGTCACCCTAATGGGGCAGGGGGCCTATGAAAAACTGTTTTTT	CSVTLMGQGAYEKLFF
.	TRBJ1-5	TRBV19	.	TGTGCCAGTAGTATAGCAGGGGCGAACAATCAGCCCCAGCATTTT	CASSIAGANNQPQHF
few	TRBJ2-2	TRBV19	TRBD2	TGTGCCAGTAGACCGAGGGGTAAAGCGGGGGGCGTTTTCACCGGGGAGCTGTTTTTT	CASRPRGKAGGVFTGELFF
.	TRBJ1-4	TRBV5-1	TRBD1	TGCGCCAGCAGCTCCGGTCCCGGGACAGGGACTAAGCTGTTTTTT	CASSSGPGTGTKLFF
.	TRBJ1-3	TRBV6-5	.	TGTGCCAGCCACAGCTCTGGAAACACCATATATTTT	CASHSSGNTIYF
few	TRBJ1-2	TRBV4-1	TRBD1	TGCGCCAGCAGCCAGGAGGGGACAGCCCGCACCTTC	CASSQEGTARTF
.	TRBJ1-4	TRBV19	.	TGTGCCAGTAGTATTGTGGCAGATGAAAAACTGTTTTTT	CASSIVADEKLFF
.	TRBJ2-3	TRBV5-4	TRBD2	TGTGCCAGCAGCTCGACTAGCGGGGGGGCATCAGATACGCAGTATTTT	CASSSTSGGASDTQYF
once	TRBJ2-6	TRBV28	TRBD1	TGTGCCAGCAGTCTCCGCCAACGGGGCCGACAGGGCTTAAGCTCTGGGGCCAACGTCCTGACTTTC	CASSLRQRGRQGLSSGANVLTF
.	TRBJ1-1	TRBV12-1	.	TGTGCCAGCAGCTCGAATCCCCGTCTATTCGTAGACACTGAAGCTTTCTTT	CASSSNPRLFVDTEAFF
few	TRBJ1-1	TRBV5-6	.	TGTGCCAGCAGCGGGGACTGGGGTGCCACTGAAGCTTTCTTT	CASSGDWGATEAFF
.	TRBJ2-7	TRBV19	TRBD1	TGTGCCAGTAGCATAGACCCCCTAAGGACAGGGATGTACGAGCAGTACTTC	CASSIDPLRTGMYEQYF
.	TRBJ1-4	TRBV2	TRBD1	TGTGCCAGCAGTGAAGCACAGGGGAGTCTGGGTGAAAAACTGTTTTTT	CASSEAQGSLGEKLFF
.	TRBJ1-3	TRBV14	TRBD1	TGTGCCAGCAGCCAGACAGGGTTGATTGGAAACACCATATATTTT	CASSQTGLIGNTIYF
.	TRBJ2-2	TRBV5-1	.	TGCGCCAGCAGCTTCGCGAGGGGACATGCCGGGGAGCTGTTTTTT	CASSFARGHAGELFF
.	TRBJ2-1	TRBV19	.	TGTGCCAGTAGTATAGATTTGGGGGGCTCCTACAATGAGCAGTTCTTC	CASSIDLGGSYNEQFF
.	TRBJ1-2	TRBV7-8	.	TGTGCCAGCAGCTTAGGGCTCCGGACAGAGTACTATGGCTACACCTTC	CASSLGLRTEYYGYTF
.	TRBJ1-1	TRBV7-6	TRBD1	TGTGCCAGCAGCTCCCTCGGACAGGTTGGAGCTTTCTTT	CASSSLGQVGAFF
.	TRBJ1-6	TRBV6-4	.	TGTGCCAGCAGTAAAACAGCATTATATAATTCACCCCTCCACTTT	CASSKTALYNSPLHF
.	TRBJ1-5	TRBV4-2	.	TGTGCCAGCAGCCTGTGGGGCGGGGCCGGCAATCAGCCCCAGCATTTT	CASSLWGGAGNQPQHF